The next 8 T cell receptor beta chains were all read from a single sample in a study of spatial heterogeneity in lung cancer. TCRdb re-analysed the 5' RACE reads in MiXCR, keeping a single row per CDR3 protein. The data show some 13,000 distinct CDR3 sequences, with around 3.5% seen just once and around 8% held by the top ten. Points from the study as a whole: In tumors, expanded intratumoral alpha and beta TCR counts tracked mutation counts.

Regarding time point: sample taken at primary tumor resection. Their cognate antigens are unknown. This specimen consisted of lung tumor tissue, obtained at surgery. The origin of the receptors is a male donor with early-stage non-small cell lung cancer.

This sequence joins TRBV20-1 and TRBJ2-3; 9 nucleotides match TRBD2. Germline CDR1 and CDR2: DFQATT and SNEGSKA (reference sequence). The CDR3 covers 15 residues. V shed 0 bases and J 4 bases; nucleotides not matched to a gene: 5. CDR3 nucleotide sequence: TGCAGTGCTAGAGATTTAGCGGGAGCCTCAGATACGCAGTATTTT. As protein: CSARDLAGASDTQYF.

This clonotype was counted at least ten times. The chain carries TRBV14 and TRBJ1-3; D is uncertain. Trimming stripped 1 base from V and 4 bases from J, with 5 bases between. Germline values: CDR1 SGHDN, CDR2 FVKESK. The CDR3 runs to 13 residues. The chain's CDR3 is CASSQARGNTIYF. The CDR3 DNA reads as TGTGCCAGCAGCCAAGCACGCGGAAACACCATATATTTT.

This clonotype was recorded at least ten times. The rearrangement joins TRBV20-1 to TRBJ2-3; D remains unclear. Germline V gene sequence: CDR1 DFQATT, CDR2 SNEGSKA (reference sequence). V dropped 2 bases and J dropped 1 base, with 10 bases sitting between them. The length of the CDR3 is 14 residues. DNA of the CDR3: TGCAGTGCTAGACCCCCTGGGGGCACAGATACGCAGTATTTT. Translation: CSARPPGGTDTQYF.

In its sample, this clonotype ranks as medium-sized (0.01 to 0.1%). V is TRBV7-3 and J is TRBJ2-1, with TRBD2 matching over 7 bases. Germline values: CDR1 SGHTA, CDR2 FQGTGA. The CDR3 covers 16 residues. The J segment lost 0 bases and the V segment lost 2 bases, leaving 4 bases of the junction unmatched. CDR3 region: CASSLVRGSSYNEQFF. DNA for the CDR3: TGTGCCAGCAGCTTAGTGCGCGGGAGCTCCTACAATGAGCAGTTCTTC.

This clonotype was detected only a few times. The chain recombines TRBV19 with TRBJ2-2, with D uncertain. This CDR3 comprises 14 residues. Deletions cut 6 bases from V and 5 bases from J, with 13 bases between. CDR1 and CDR2 from the germline V gene are LNHDA and SQIVND (reference sequence). CDR3 loop: CASRLRRDTGELFF. CDR3 in DNA: TGTGCCAGTAGACTGAGAAGGGATACCGGGGAGCTGTTTTTT.

This clonotype was counted many times. The chain employs TRBV12-3 or TRBV12-4 and TRBJ2-5, with D uncertain. Trimming took off 2 bases at V and 1 base at J, with 11 bases between the two ends. CDR3 size: 15 residues. CDR3 sequence reads: CASSLYSWGQETQYF. Here the CDR3 DNA reads TGTGCCAGCAGTTTATACAGTTGGGGCCAAGAGACCCAGTACTTC.

This clonotype was counted at least ten times. Here the CDR3 DNA reads TGCAGTGCTCCGGTACCGACTAGCGGGAGGGCTGAGCAGTTCTTC. Its translation: CSAPVPTSGRAEQFF. The chain carries TRBV20-1 and TRBJ2-1; TRBD2 matches at 14 bases. The germline CDR1 and CDR2 sequences are DFQATT and SNEGSKA (reference sequence). CDR3 length: 15 residues. Germline trimming cut 5 bases from V and 9 bases from J; bases unmatched to any gene: 9.

This clonotype turned up a few times. The chain uses TRBV7-8 and TRBJ1-2; D gene uncertain. CDR3 length: 14 amino acids. The ends were cut back, 0 bases at V and 4 bases at J, with 9 bases in the middle. Germline V gives CDR1 SGHVS, CDR2 FQNEAQ. The CDR3 region has the DNA TGTGCCAGCAGCTTAGCCAGAGGAGGCTATGGCTACACCTTC. It is translated as CASSLARGGYGYTF.